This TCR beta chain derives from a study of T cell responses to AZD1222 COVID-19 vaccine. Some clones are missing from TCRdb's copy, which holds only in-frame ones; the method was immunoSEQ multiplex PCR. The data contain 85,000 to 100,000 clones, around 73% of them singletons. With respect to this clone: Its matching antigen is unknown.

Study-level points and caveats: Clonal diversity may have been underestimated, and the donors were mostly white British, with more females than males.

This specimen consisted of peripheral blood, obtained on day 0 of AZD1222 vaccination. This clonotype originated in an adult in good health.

In DNA, the CDR3 is TGTGCCAGCAGTTTGCCAGGACTAGGTAGCAATGAGCAGTTCTTC. Its translation: CASSLPGLGSNEQFF. The rearrangement joins TRBV28 to TRBJ2-1; 7 bases line up with TRBD2. CDR1 and CDR2 (germline): MDHEN, SYDVKM. This CDR3 spans 15 amino acids. V gave up 3 bases and J gave up 6 bases; unmatched junction bases: 8.